Below, 28 T cell receptor beta chains from the same sample are listed, as sequenced in a study of radiotherapy plus CTLA-4 blockade in lung cancer. Data came from immunoSEQ multiplex PCR; TCRdb stores just in-frame clones and leaves some out. The sample has roughly 66,000 clones, roughly four fifths seen once. The source material was peripheral blood, sampled from a patient treated with radiotherapy plus ipilimumab. Source of these receptors: a human donor with non-small cell lung cancer who had a partial response to radiotherapy plus ipilimumab.

V and J are TRBV7-9 and TRBJ2-5; no clear D. From germline, CDR1 is SEHNR and CDR2 FQNEAQ (reference sequence). This CDR3 has 11 residues. Trimming pared 5 bases from V and 11 bases from J, leaving 12 bases between. The DNA of the CDR3 is TGTGCCAGCAGCCAATCCTTGGAGCAGTACTTC. Translation gives CASSQSLEQYF.

The chain carries TRBV18 and TRBJ2-4, with TRBD2 identical over 9 bases. Germline loops: CDR1 KGHSH, CDR2 LQKENI. V lost 6 bases to trimming and J lost 8 bases; unmatched junction nucleotides: 8. The CDR3 has 14 residues. The CDR3 spells CASSSIAGEDIQYF. In nucleotides, the CDR3 is TGTGCCAGCTCGTCTATAGCGGGAGAGGACATTCAGTACTTC. The full variable domain, completed using reference TRBV18 and TRBJ2-4, is NAGVMQNPRHLVRRRGQEARLRCSPMKGHSHVYWYRQLPEEGLKFMVYLQKENIIDESGMPKERFSAEFPKEGPSILRIQQVVRGDSAAYFCASSSIAGEDIQYFGAGTRLSVL.

The chain has TRBV2 and TRBJ1-6; 7 bases are shared with TRBD1. Germline V gene lookup returns CDR1 SNHLY and CDR2 FYNNEI. The CDR3 is 14 amino acids. Unmatched junction bases numbered 10, after V lost 10 bases and J lost 7 bases. CDR3 bases: TGTGCCACCAGACAGGGTACGGGGAATTCACCCCTCCACTTT. This translates into CATRQGTGNSPLHF. Drawing the rest from reference TRBV2 and TRBJ1-6, the complete variable domain is EPEVTQTPSHQVTQMGQEVILRCVPISNHLYFYWYRQILGQKVEFLVSFYNNEISEKSEIFDDQFSVERPDGSNFTLKIRSTKLEDSAMYFCATRQGTGNSPLHFGNGTRLTVT.

This clone was counted between two and nine times. The V gene is TRBV4-1, the J gene TRBJ1-3; D unresolved. Looked up from germline, CDR1 is MGHRA and CDR2 is YSYEKL. V gave up 6 bases and J gave up 8 bases, with 23 bases separating them. The CDR3 length is 16 residues. The CDR3 is CASSIAAGGRGDTIYF. The CDR3, as DNA: TGCGCCAGCAGTATCGCGGCGGGCGGGCGAGGTGACACCATATATTTT.

This clone was found a few times. The J gene is TRBJ2-5, the V gene TRBV19; 8 bases align to TRBD2. Germline assignment: CDR1 LNHDA and CDR2 SQIVND (reference sequence). V shed 6 bases and J 4 bases; nucleotides not matched to a gene: 10. The CDR3 covers 15 residues. CDR3 loop: CASSPGGGLGETQYF. The DNA for the CDR3 is TGTGCCAGTAGCCCGGGGGGGGGCTTGGGAGAGACCCAGTACTTC.

V is TRBV19 and J is TRBJ2-2; D may be TRBD2 (6 bases). The germline gives CDR1 LNHDA, CDR2 SQIVND (reference sequence). This CDR3 has 14 amino acids. Trimming removed 4 bases at V and 4 bases at J, with 10 bases between. The CDR3 loop reads CASSSGLTTGELFF. Written as DNA, the CDR3 is TGTGCCAGTAGTAGCGGACTAACCACCGGGGAGCTGTTTTTT. Filled out from reference TRBV19 and TRBJ2-2, the complete variable domain reads DGGITQSPKYLFRKEGQNVTLSCEQNLNHDAMYWYRQDPGQGLRLIYYSQIVNDFQKGDIAEGYSVSREKKESFPLTVTSAQKNPTAFYLCASSSGLTTGELFFGEGSRLTVL.

The CDR3 DNA is TGTGCCAGCAGCCAATCCGGGGGTGGGAACACTGAAGCTTTCTTT. Translating gives CASSQSGGGNTEAFF. The gene calls are TRBV4-2 and TRBJ1-1, with D perhaps matching TRBD1 (5 bases). The CDR3 loop spans 15 amino acids. The germline V and J ends were trimmed by 2 bases and 1 base, with 11 bases remaining between them. Germline V lookup: CDR1 LGHNA, CDR2 YNFKEQ.

CDR3 sequence (DNA): TGTGCCAGCCGAGACACAACTGGAAACACCATATATTTT. Its protein is CASRDTTGNTIYF. This chain links TRBV6-4 with TRBJ1-3; no reliable D call. Trimming removed 8 bases from V and 2 bases from J, with 10 bases in between. Germline V gene data show CDR1 as MRHNA and CDR2 as SNTAGT. This CDR3 is 13 amino acids long.

This sequence joins TRBV19 and TRBJ1-5, with 12 bases identical to TRBD1. There are 18 residues in the CDR3. From germline, CDR1 is LNHDA and CDR2 SQIVND (reference sequence). The ends lost 4 bases at V and 2 bases at J; junction bases unmatched: 9. DNA for the CDR3: TGTGCCAGTAGTAGCCGGGACAGGGGGCTATATGGCAATCAGCCCCAGCATTTT. This translates into CASSSRDRGLYGNQPQHF. The whole variable domain, remainder taken from reference TRBV19 and TRBJ1-5, is DGGITQSPKYLFRKEGQNVTLSCEQNLNHDAMYWYRQDPGQGLRLIYYSQIVNDFQKGDIAEGYSVSREKKESFPLTVTSAQKNPTAFYLCASSSRDRGLYGNQPQHFGDGTRLSIL.

The genes are TRBV19 and TRBJ1-1; D uncertain. Germline CDR1 is LNHDA and CDR2 is SQIVND (reference sequence). V was shortened by 6 bases and J by 4 bases, with 6 bases between the two germline ends. The CDR3 is 11 residues long. The CDR3 is CASRRATEAFF. As DNA, the CDR3 is TGTGCCAGTAGGCGGGCCACTGAAGCTTTCTTT.

The chain uses TRBV19 and TRBJ2-7, with D perhaps TRBD2 (5 bases). The CDR3 is 13 residues long. The germline V and J ends were trimmed by 4 bases and 4 bases, with 11 bases remaining between them. Germline V lookup: CDR1 LNHDA, CDR2 SQIVND (reference sequence). The CDR3 loop is CASSSGSQYEQYF. In DNA form, the CDR3 reads TGTGCCAGTAGTAGCGGGTCACAATACGAGCAGTACTTC.

The rearrangement joins TRBV10-3 to TRBJ2-2; perhaps TRBD1 as D (5 bases). Between the trimmed V and J ends, which lost 3 bases and 0 bases, there was a span of 11 bases. This CDR3 contains 16 residues. Germline assignment: CDR1 ENHRY and CDR2 SYGVKD. DNA of the CDR3: TGTGCCATCAGTGATTCACAAGGGGCGAACACCGGGGAGCTGTTTTTT. It encodes CAISDSQGANTGELFF.

DNA of the CDR3: TGTGCCAGCAGCTCAGGGGCGGGCTACACCTTC. This translates into CASSSGAGYTF. The chain recombines TRBV7-2 with TRBJ1-2; D may be TRBD1 (6 bases). Trimming pared 4 bases from V and 8 bases from J, leaving 8 bases between. The CDR3 is made up of 11 amino acids. Germline assignment: CDR1 SGHTA and CDR2 FQGNSA.

This chain connects TRBV27 to TRBJ1-4, with 10 bases identical to TRBD1. With V trimmed by 8 bases and J by 3 bases, 3 bases remained unmatched. The CDR3 loop spans 14 amino acids. Per the germline V gene, CDR1 is MNHEY and CDR2 is SMNVEV (reference sequence). The CDR3 loop reads CASGGQGANEKLFF. CDR3 nucleotides: TGTGCCAGCGGAGGACAGGGGGCTAATGAAAAACTGTTTTTT. The whole variable domain, remainder taken from reference TRBV27 and TRBJ1-4, is EAQVTQNPRYLITVTGKKLTVTCSQNMNHEYMSWYRQDPGLGLRQIYYSMNVEVTDKGDVPEGYKVSRKEKRNFPLILESPSPNQTSLYFCASGGQGANEKLFFGSGTQLSVL.

V and J are TRBV2 and TRBJ2-3; D is ambiguous. From germline, CDR1 is SNHLY and CDR2 FYNNEI. The CDR3 is 12 residues long. Trimming took off 3 bases at V and 3 bases at J, with 4 bases between the two ends. DNA of the CDR3: TGTGCCAGCAGTGAGAGAACAGATACGCAGTATTTT. This codes for CASSERTDTQYF.

V and J are TRBV28 and TRBJ1-2; TRBD1 is a possible D gene (5 bases). V was clipped by 1 base and J by 6 bases, with 21 bases between them. Germline V gives CDR1 MDHEN, CDR2 SYDVKM. There are 17 residues in the CDR3. This CDR3 is CASSLLGRADGGDGYTF. Written as DNA, the CDR3 is TGTGCCAGCAGTTTATTAGGACGGGCGGATGGAGGGGATGGCTACACCTTC.

This clone was seen more than once but under ten times. The chain recombines TRBV9 with TRBJ1-1, with 9 bases matching TRBD1. With V trimmed by 0 bases and J by 7 bases, 1 base remained unmatched. The CDR3 contains 13 residues. The germline CDR1 and CDR2 sequences are SGDLS and YYNGEE. CDR3 sequence (DNA): TGTGCCAGCAGCGTAGGGACAGGGGTTGAAGCTTTCTTT. Protein sequence: CASSVGTGVEAFF. The full variable domain, its missing parts supplied by reference TRBV9 and TRBJ1-1, is DSGVTQTPKHLITATGQRVTLRCSPRSGDLSVYWYQQSLDQGLQFLIQYYNGEERAKGNILERFSAQQFPDLHSELNLSSLELGDSALYFCASSVGTGVEAFFGQGTRLTVV.

This clone has just one count. The V gene is TRBV25-1, the J gene TRBJ2-3; 14 positions agree with TRBD2. The germline V gene has CDR1 MGHDK and CDR2 SYGVNS. There are 16 residues in the CDR3. V was clipped by 5 bases and J by 6 bases; unmatched bases: 7. DNA for the CDR3: TGTGCCAGCAGTAGACTAGCGGGAGGGCCCGCGGATACGCAGTATTTT. Translating gives CASSRLAGGPADTQYF. The full variable domain, in which reference TRBV25-1 and TRBJ2-3 provide the parts outside the CDR3, is EADIYQTPRYLVIGTGKKITLECSQTMGHDKMYWYQQDPGMELHLIHYSYGVNSTEKGDLSSESTVSRIRTEHFPLTLESARPSHTSQYLCASSRLAGGPADTQYFGPGTRLTVL.

The rearrangement links TRBV5-1 to TRBJ1-5; 11 nucleotides align to TRBD1. The length of the CDR3 is 17 residues. CDR1 is SGHRS and CDR2 is YFSETQ in the germline V gene. V was pared by 0 bases and J by 5 bases, with 7 bases of the junction left unmatched. This CDR3 is CASSLEGGTGGDQPQHF. Here the CDR3 DNA reads TGCGCCAGCAGCTTGGAGGGCGGGACAGGGGGGGATCAGCCCCAGCATTTT.

Only one count was recorded for this clone. The chain uses TRBV9 and TRBJ1-5; the D is unclear. The ends were cut back, 5 bases at V and 6 bases at J, with 9 bases in the middle. Germline loops: CDR1 SGDLS, CDR2 YYNGEE. This CDR3 is built from 12 residues. The CDR3 sequence is CASSLGSQPQHF. CDR3 DNA sequence: TGTGCCAGCAGTTTAGGGAGTCAGCCCCAGCATTTT.

The chain employs TRBV27 and TRBJ2-7, with D possibly being TRBD2 (5 bases). V was pared by 3 bases and J by 0 bases, with 15 bases between. The CDR3 covers 16 residues. From germline, CDR1 is MNHEY and CDR2 SMNVEV (reference sequence). Here the CDR3 DNA reads TGTGCCAGCAGTTTCGAGGAGGCAACATCCTCCTACGAGCAGTACTTC. It encodes CASSFEEATSSYEQYF.

This chain connects TRBV7-7 to TRBJ2-1; maybe TRBD1 (5 bases). V was trimmed by 5 bases and J by 10 bases, leaving 15 bases between them. The CDR3 is 13 residues long. The germline V gene has CDR1 SSHAT and CDR2 FNYEAQ (reference sequence). The CDR3 DNA follows: TGTGCCAGCAGCCGCGCCCCAACAGGAGAGCAGTTCTTC. It yields the protein CASSRAPTGEQFF.

CDR3 sequence (DNA): TGTGCCAGCAGCTCAACCATGGACAATCACGAGCAGTACTTC. It encodes CASSSTMDNHEQYF. The chain has TRBV9 and TRBJ2-7, with D perhaps matching TRBD1 (5 bases). Trimming removed 4 bases from V and 5 bases from J, with 16 bases in between. Germline V CDR1 and CDR2: SGDLS, YYNGEE. This CDR3 comprises 14 residues.

The J gene is TRBJ2-1, the V gene TRBV14; 10 positions match TRBD1. V shed 0 bases, J shed 7 bases, and the junction held 9 bases outside the gene matches. Germline values: CDR1 SGHDN, CDR2 FVKESK. CDR3 size: 17 residues. The CDR3 nucleotides are TGTGCCAGCAGCCAAGATTTGGGGGACAGGGGTCGGAATGAGCAGTTCTTC. It codes for CASSQDLGDRGRNEQFF.

This clone was seen only once. J is TRBJ2-1 and V is TRBV6-5, with TRBD2 matching 7 bases. Losses at the gene ends were 7 bases for V and 9 bases for J; bases not matched to a gene: 9. This CDR3 has 13 residues. Germline values: CDR1 MNHEY, CDR2 SVGAGI. The CDR3 nucleotides are TGTGCCAGCATCTCTCTGGGGGAGGGTGAGCAGTTCTTC. Translation: CASISLGEGEQFF.

The chain employs TRBV28 and TRBJ2-3; TRBD2 agrees at 13 bases. Germline values: CDR1 MDHEN, CDR2 SYDVKM. The CDR3 is 16 amino acids. With V trimmed by 3 bases and J by 3 bases, 3 bases remained unmatched. The CDR3 loop is CASSFLGLAGTDTQYF. CDR3 sequence (DNA): TGTGCCAGCAGTTTTTTGGGACTAGCGGGAACAGATACGCAGTATTTT.

Of note for this clone: A junction boundary mismatches the germline segment, possibly from a read error. This chain joins TRBV2 and TRBJ2-3; 8 bases fit TRBD2. This CDR3 is 13 amino acids long. Germline CDR1 SNHLY, CDR2 FYNNEI. CDR3 DNA sequence: TGTGCCAGCAGTGGGGAGGCGGGGGGCGCATACCCTTTT. As protein: CASSGEAGGAYPF.

The chain recombines TRBV5-4 with TRBJ2-4; 7 bases are shared with TRBD2. This CDR3 region has 16 residues. Germline V gene lookup returns CDR1 SGHNT and CDR2 YYREEE (reference sequence). Trimming removed 4 bases from V and 7 bases from J; junction bases left unmatched: 14. In DNA form, the CDR3 reads TGTGCCAGCAGCATTGGGGGGGGTGGGGGTAGGAACATTCAGTACTTC. This codes for CASSIGGGGGRNIQYF.